Listed below are T cell receptor beta chains from one sample, sequenced in a study of blood T cell repertoires in COVID-19. Some clones are missing from TCRdb's copy, which holds only in-frame ones; the method was immunoSEQ multiplex PCR. The sample comprises some 490,000 clones, approximately 90% of which are singletons, and 6.5% to 8.5% rests with the top ten. The sequenced sample was PBMCs or T cells enriched from blood (not recorded which). The receptors were gathered from a woman aged 60-70 years who had recovered from COVID-19. Each CDR3 is given with its conserved first and last residue. A D gene is named only where the DNA matches it firmly. Where a row states a size, it is once, few, many or the class of an expanded clone; other rows omit it.

J	size	V	D	CDR3	DNA
TRBJ2-4	NA	TRBV6-1	NA	CASSEGRTGGGNIQYF	TGTGCCAGCAGTGAAGGTCGAACAGGCGGCGGAAACATTCAGTACTTC
TRBJ1-3	NA	TRBV2	NA	CASRAGPDSGNTIYF	TGTGCCAGCAGGGCAGGGCCTGACTCTGGAAACACCATATATTTT
TRBJ2-4	once	TRBV7-9	NA	CASSAGGPNIQYF	TGTGCCAGCAGCGCCGGGGGGCCAAACATTCAGTACTTC
TRBJ2-3	NA	TRBV24-1	TRBD1	CATSTTGGIGDTQYF	TGTGCCACCAGTACGACAGGGGGCATTGGGGATACGCAGTATTTT
TRBJ1-6	NA	TRBV3-1/TRBV3-2	NA	CASSQDWVGGSPLHF	TGTGCCAGCAGCCAAGATTGGGTGGGAGGGTCACCCCTCCACTTT
TRBJ2-5	NA	TRBV28	NA	CASSSGLGTQYF	TGTGCCAGCAGTTCGGGGTTGGGGACCCAGTACTTC
TRBJ2-1	NA	TRBV14	TRBD2	CASSLRTSGGDNEQFF	TGTGCCAGCAGCCTCCGGACTAGCGGGGGGGACAATGAGCAGTTCTTC
TRBJ2-3	NA	TRBV6-2/TRBV6-3	NA	CASSYRRGDTQYF	TGTGCCAGCAGTTACCGCCGAGGGGATACGCAGTATTTT
TRBJ1-5	NA	TRBV11-2	NA	CASSIGGGNQPQHF	TGTGCCAGCAGCATCGGAGGGGGCAATCAGCCCCAGCATTTT
TRBJ1-2	NA	TRBV5-1	TRBD1	CASSPGTGARGPGYTF	TGCGCCAGCAGCCCCGGGACAGGGGCCAGGGGACCTGGCTACACCTTC
TRBJ2-5	NA	TRBV14	TRBD2	CASSQGHLAGGQGETQYF	TGTGCCAGCAGCCAAGGTCATCTAGCGGGGGGCCAAGGAGAGACCCAGTACTTC
TRBJ1-2	NA	TRBV5-6	TRBD1	CASSFNRGYGYTF	TGTGCCAGCAGCTTTAACAGGGGATACGGCTACACCTTC
TRBJ2-7	few	TRBV27	NA	CASSLLPRPGEQYF	TGTGCCAGCAGTTTACTACCCCGTCCCGGCGAGCAGTACTTC
TRBJ2-3	NA	TRBV7-8	NA	CASSSQLFRMDTQYF	TGTGCCAGCAGCTCACAGCTATTTAGGATGGATACGCAGTATTTT
TRBJ1-5	NA	TRBV25-1	TRBD1	CASSEFPGQASNQPQHF	TGTGCCAGCAGTGAATTTCCCGGACAGGCTAGCAATCAGCCCCAGCATTTT
TRBJ2-2	NA	TRBV7-8	TRBD2	CASSLHPGTSISYTGELFF	TGTGCCAGCAGCTTACACCCCGGGACTAGCATAAGTTACACCGGGGAGCTGTTTTTT
TRBJ1-1	once	TRBV19	NA	CASSTSGLNTEAFF	TGTGCCAGTAGTACGTCCGGACTTAACACTGAAGCTTTCTTT
TRBJ2-7	NA	TRBV5-6	TRBD1	CASSLGQGAREQYF	TGTGCCAGCAGCCTGGGACAGGGGGCGAGAGAGCAGTACTTC
TRBJ2-2	NA	TRBV2	NA	CASSERQGGPGELFF	TGTGCCAGCAGTGAACGGCAGGGTGGACCCGGGGAGCTGTTTTTT
TRBJ1-2	few	TRBV28	NA	CASSLLDSGYGYTF	TGTGCCAGCAGTTTATTGGACAGTGGCTATGGCTACACCTTC
TRBJ2-1	many	TRBV29-1	TRBD1	CSVGGGQGIYNEQFF	TGCAGCGTTGGAGGGGGACAGGGTATCTACAATGAGCAGTTCTTC
TRBJ2-1	NA	TRBV2	TRBD2	CASGPGLVGEQFF	TGTGCCAGCGGTCCGGGACTAGTGGGCGAGCAGTTCTTC
TRBJ2-3	NA	TRBV5-1	TRBD2	CASSLSSGGFTDTQYF	TGCGCCAGCAGCTTGTCTAGCGGGGGGTTCACAGATACGCAGTATTTT
TRBJ1-2	NA	TRBV5-1	TRBD1	CASSLGGQGAYGYTF	TGCGCCAGCAGCTTGGGTGGGCAGGGGGCCTATGGCTACACCTTC
TRBJ2-7	NA	TRBV9	TRBD2	CASSATSGGWLTHEQYF	TGTGCCAGCAGCGCGACTAGCGGGGGGTGGTTAACCCACGAGCAGTACTTC
TRBJ2-3	NA	TRBV7-9	NA	CASSPFTDTQYF	TGTGCCAGCAGCCCGTTCACAGATACGCAGTATTTT
TRBJ1-1	NA	TRBV6-5	TRBD1	CASRDREAFF	TGTGCCAGCAGGGACAGGGAAGCTTTCTTT
TRBJ2-4	NA	TRBV19	TRBD1	CASSIDGTRDRKNIQYF	TGTGCCAGTAGTATAGACGGAACCCGGGACAGGAAAAACATTCAGTACTTC
TRBJ1-2	few	TRBV5-1	TRBD1	CASSSDRAFYGYTF	TGCGCCAGCAGCTCGGACAGGGCTTTCTATGGCTACACCTTC
TRBJ2-5	NA	TRBV7-2	NA	CASSFGTGTYETQYF	TGTGCCAGCAGCTTTGGAACAGGGACGTATGAGACCCAGTACTTC
TRBJ2-1	NA	TRBV14	NA	CASSQGIRGTFYNEQFF	TGTGCCAGCAGCCAAGGGATCAGGGGCACCTTTTACAATGAGCAGTTCTTC
TRBJ1-2	NA	TRBV19	TRBD1	CASSIGGGSYGYTF	TGTGCCAGTAGTATAGGAGGGGGCAGCTATGGCTACACCTTC
TRBJ2-2	NA	TRBV9	NA	CASSVGQNTGELFF	TGTGCCAGCAGCGTTGGGCAGAACACCGGGGAGCTGTTTTTT
TRBJ1-5	NA	TRBV12-5	TRBD1	CASGPRDRDGNQPQHF	TGTGCTAGTGGTCCTAGAGACAGGGATGGCAATCAGCCCCAGCATTTT
TRBJ1-1	NA	TRBV14	TRBD1	CASRRTGTNTEAFF	TGTGCCAGCAGGCGGACAGGGACGAACACTGAAGCTTTCTTT
TRBJ1-1	NA	TRBV18	TRBD1	CASSPTGSGNRVNTEAFF	TGTGCCAGCTCTCCGACAGGGTCGGGTAATCGGGTGAACACTGAAGCTTTCTTT
TRBJ1-1	once	TRBV5-1	TRBD1	CASSLVAGGVSTEAFF	TGCGCCAGCAGCTTGGTGGCAGGGGGCGTGAGCACTGAAGCTTTCTTT
TRBJ2-7	few	TRBV15	NA	CATSRDQALGRNEQYF	TGTGCCACCAGCAGAGATCAGGCCCTGGGGAGGAACGAGCAGTACTTC
TRBJ2-1	NA	TRBV9	TRBD1	CASSVLVTGDNEQFF	TGTGCCAGCAGCGTATTGGTGACAGGGGACAATGAGCAGTTCTTC
TRBJ1-2	NA	TRBV6-1	TRBD1	CASSEFLGTASYTF	TGTGCCAGCAGTGAATTTTTAGGGACAGCGTCCTACACCTTC
TRBJ1-6	NA	TRBV28	NA	CASSLLSNSPLHF	TGTGCCAGCAGTTTATTGAGTAATTCACCCCTCCACTTT
TRBJ2-1	NA	TRBV14	TRBD2	CASSQDIAGGKSSYNEQFF	TGTGCCAGCAGCCAAGATATAGCGGGGGGGAAGAGCTCCTACAATGAGCAGTTCTTC
TRBJ1-1	NA	TRBV19	NA	CASSEQLNTEAFF	TGTGCCAGTAGCGAACAGTTGAACACTGAAGCTTTCTTT
TRBJ1-2	NA	TRBV10-3	TRBD1	CAISDAGGHYGYTF	TGTGCCATCAGTGACGCAGGGGGCCACTATGGCTACACCTTC
TRBJ1-5	NA	TRBV19	TRBD1	CASKQKGQGDYQPQHF	TGTGCCAGTAAGCAGAAGGGACAGGGTGATTATCAGCCCCAGCATTTT
TRBJ1-4	few	TRBV27	NA	CASKRTALNEKLFF	TGTGCCAGCAAGAGGACAGCGCTTAATGAAAAACTGTTTTTT
TRBJ2-3	NA	TRBV19	NA	CASSRGQNTDTQYF	TGTGCCAGTAGTAGAGGACAGAACACAGATACGCAGTATTTT
TRBJ2-7	NA	TRBV29-1	TRBD1	CSAASTGSSEQYF	TGCAGCGCTGCTTCGACAGGGTCCTCCGAGCAGTACTTC
TRBJ2-3	NA	TRBV18	TRBD1	CASSLWTGSTDTQYF	TGTGCCAGCTCACTTTGGACAGGGAGCACAGATACGCAGTATTTT
TRBJ1-1	NA	TRBV11-2	NA	CASSLDGSRKAFF	TGTGCCAGCAGCTTAGATGGCAGTCGAAAAGCTTTCTTT
TRBJ2-2	NA	TRBV5-1	TRBD2	CASSPTPGTSGGNTGELFF	TGCGCCAGCAGCCCCACCCCAGGGACTAGCGGGGGAAACACCGGGGAGCTGTTTTTT
TRBJ1-1	once	TRBV6-5	NA	CASRRRQMNTEAFF	TGTGCCAGCAGGAGGCGACAGATGAACACTGAAGCTTTCTTT
TRBJ1-3	NA	TRBV2	NA	CASSAGGNGNTIYF	TGTGCCAGCAGCGCTGGAGGGAATGGAAACACCATATATTTT
TRBJ2-1	NA	TRBV14	NA	CASSRNLDRSTYNEQFF	TGTGCCAGCAGCCGGAACCTTGACAGGTCTACCTACAATGAGCAGTTCTTC
TRBJ1-1	NA	TRBV27	NA	CASSPRQEAFF	TGTGCCAGCAGTCCCCGACAGGAAGCTTTCTTT